This T cell receptor (beta chain) was profiled in a study of blood T cell repertoires in COVID-19. The V gene lost 7 bases and the J gene lost 3 bases, with 11 bases spanning the gap. Germline values: CDR1 GTSNPN, CDR2 SVGIG (reference sequence). The CDR3 consists of 12 residues. Libraries were prepared by immunoSEQ multiplex PCR; TCRdb keeps only in-frame clonotypes and omits some of them. This sample has roughly 400,000 clones; about 88% occur once, and the top ten carry approximately 1.5%. Grouping used clinical history reported by participants in a survey and questionnaire. The sequence came from a woman younger than 35 who had been exposed to COVID-19. The sequenced sample consisted of PBMCs or T cells enriched from blood (not recorded which). The chain joins TRBV30 to TRBJ2-3; D remains ambiguous. The DNA of the CDR3 is TGTGCCTCCTCGTCTCTTACAGATACGCAGTATTTT. It is translated as CASSSLTDTQYF.